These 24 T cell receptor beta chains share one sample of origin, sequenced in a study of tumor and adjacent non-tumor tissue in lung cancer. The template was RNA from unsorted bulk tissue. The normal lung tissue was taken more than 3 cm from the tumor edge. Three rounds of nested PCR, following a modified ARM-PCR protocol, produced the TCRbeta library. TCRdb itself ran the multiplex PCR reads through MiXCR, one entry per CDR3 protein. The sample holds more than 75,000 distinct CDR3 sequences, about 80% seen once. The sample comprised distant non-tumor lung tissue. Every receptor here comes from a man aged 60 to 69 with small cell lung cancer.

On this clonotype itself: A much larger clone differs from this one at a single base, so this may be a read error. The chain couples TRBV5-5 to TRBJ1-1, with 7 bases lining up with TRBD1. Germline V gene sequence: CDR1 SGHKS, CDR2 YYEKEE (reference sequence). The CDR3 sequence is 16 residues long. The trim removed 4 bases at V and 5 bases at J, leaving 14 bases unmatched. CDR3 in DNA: TGTGCCAGCAGCCCCCGCATCAGGGGGGCGGATACTGAAGCTTTCTTT. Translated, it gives CASSPRIRGADTEAFF.

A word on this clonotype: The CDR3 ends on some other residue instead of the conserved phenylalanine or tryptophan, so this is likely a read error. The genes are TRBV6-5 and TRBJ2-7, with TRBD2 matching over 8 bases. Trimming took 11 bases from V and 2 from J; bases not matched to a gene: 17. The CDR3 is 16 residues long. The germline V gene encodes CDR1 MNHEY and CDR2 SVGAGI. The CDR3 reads CAWSYYLAGITYEQYC. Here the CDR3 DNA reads TGTGCCTGGAGTTACTACTTAGCGGGGATAACCTACGAGCAGTACTGT.

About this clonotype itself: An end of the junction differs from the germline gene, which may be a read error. DNA for the CDR3: TGTGCCTGCAGCCAAGATTACGGCCCCAATGAGCCCCAGCATTTT. It yields the protein CACSQDYGPNEPQHF. This rearrangement joins TRBV4-2 to TRBJ1-5; no reliable D call. CDR3 length: 15 residues. Germline V gene lookup returns CDR1 LGHNA and CDR2 YNFKEQ.

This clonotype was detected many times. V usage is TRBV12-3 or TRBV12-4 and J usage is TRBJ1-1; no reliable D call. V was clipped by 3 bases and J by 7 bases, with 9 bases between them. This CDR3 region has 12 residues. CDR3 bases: TGTGCCAGCAGTTTGGTGGGTAATGAAGCTTTCTTT. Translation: CASSLVGNEAFF.

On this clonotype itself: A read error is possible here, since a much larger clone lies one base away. CDR3 residues: CASRLRPDTQYF. CDR3 DNA: TGTGCCAGCAGGTTAAGGCCGGATACGCAGTATTTT. The rearrangement joins TRBV7-9 to TRBJ2-3; D gene unclear. Germline values: CDR1 SEHNR, CDR2 FQNEAQ (reference sequence). The CDR3 is 12 amino acids. The germline V and J ends were trimmed by 6 bases and 6 bases, with 10 bases remaining between them.

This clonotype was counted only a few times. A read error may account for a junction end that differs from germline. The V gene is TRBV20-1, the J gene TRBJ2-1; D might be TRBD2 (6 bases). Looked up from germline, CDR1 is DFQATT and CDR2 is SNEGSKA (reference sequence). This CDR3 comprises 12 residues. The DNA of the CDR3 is TGTAGTGCCCATCGGTGGGGGGATGAGCAGTTCTTC. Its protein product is CSAHRWGDEQFF.

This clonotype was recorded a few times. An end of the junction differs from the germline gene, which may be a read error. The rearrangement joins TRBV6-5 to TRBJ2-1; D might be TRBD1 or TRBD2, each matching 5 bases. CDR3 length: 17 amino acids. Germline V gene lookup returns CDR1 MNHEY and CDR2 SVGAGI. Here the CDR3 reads CASSYSIWGPPDNDQFF. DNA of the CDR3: TGTGCCAGCAGTTACTCGATCTGGGGACCACCGGACAATGATCAGTTCTTC.

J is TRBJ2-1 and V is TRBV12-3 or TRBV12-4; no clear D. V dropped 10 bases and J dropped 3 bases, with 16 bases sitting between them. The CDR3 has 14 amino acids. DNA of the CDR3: TGTGCCATCAGCCAGATGGGCGGCTACAATGAGCAGTTCTTC. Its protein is CAISQMGGYNEQFF.

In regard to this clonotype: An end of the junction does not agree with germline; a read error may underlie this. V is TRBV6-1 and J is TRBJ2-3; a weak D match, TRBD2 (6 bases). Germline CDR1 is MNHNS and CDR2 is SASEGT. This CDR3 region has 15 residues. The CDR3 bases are TGTGCTAGCAGTGATTTCGGAGGGTCCACAGATACGCAGTATTTT. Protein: CASSDFGGSTDTQYF.

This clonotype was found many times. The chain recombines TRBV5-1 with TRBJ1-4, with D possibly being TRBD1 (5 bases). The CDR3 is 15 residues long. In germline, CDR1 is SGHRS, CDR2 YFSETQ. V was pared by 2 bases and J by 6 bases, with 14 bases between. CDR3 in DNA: TGCGCCAGCAGCTTCGGGACCCGCTCTGATGAAAAACTGTTTTTT. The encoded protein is CASSFGTRSDEKLFF.

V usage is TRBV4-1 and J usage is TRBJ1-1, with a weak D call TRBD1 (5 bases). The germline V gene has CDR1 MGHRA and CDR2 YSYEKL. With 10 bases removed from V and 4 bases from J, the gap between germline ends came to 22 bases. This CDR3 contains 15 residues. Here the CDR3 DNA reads TGCGCCATTAGCCAAGTTCCGGGGCGTGGCACTGAAGCTTTCTTT. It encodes CAISQVPGRGTEAFF.

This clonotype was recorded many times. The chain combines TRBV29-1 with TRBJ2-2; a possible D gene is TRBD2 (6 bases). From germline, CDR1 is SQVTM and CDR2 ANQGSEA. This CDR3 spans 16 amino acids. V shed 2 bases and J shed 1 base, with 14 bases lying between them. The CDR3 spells CSVEKWTGRNTGELFF. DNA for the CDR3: TGCAGCGTTGAAAAGTGGACCGGGAGGAACACCGGGGAGCTGTTTTTT.

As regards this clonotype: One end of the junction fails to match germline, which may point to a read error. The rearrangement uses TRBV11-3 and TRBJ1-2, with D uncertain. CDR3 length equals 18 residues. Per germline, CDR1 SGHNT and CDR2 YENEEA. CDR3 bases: TGTGCCAGCAGCTTAGGTTGTGTGCCTGGGGTGGAGTTCTATGGCTACATCTTC. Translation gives CASSLGCVPGVEFYGYIF.

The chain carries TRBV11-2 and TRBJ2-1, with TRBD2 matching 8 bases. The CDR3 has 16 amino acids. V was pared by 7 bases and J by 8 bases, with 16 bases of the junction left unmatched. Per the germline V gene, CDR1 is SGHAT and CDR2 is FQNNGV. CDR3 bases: TGTGCCAGCATCCGGGAGGGTAATATGGCCCTCCATGAGCAGTTCTTC. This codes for CASIREGNMALHEQFF.

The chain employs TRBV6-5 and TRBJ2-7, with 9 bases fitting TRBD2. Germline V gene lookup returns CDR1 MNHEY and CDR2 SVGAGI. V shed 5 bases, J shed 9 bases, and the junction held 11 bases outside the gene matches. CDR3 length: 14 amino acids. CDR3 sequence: CASSHDSGSHVQYV. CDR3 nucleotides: TGTGCCAGCAGTCACGATAGCGGGAGCCACGTGCAGTACGTC.

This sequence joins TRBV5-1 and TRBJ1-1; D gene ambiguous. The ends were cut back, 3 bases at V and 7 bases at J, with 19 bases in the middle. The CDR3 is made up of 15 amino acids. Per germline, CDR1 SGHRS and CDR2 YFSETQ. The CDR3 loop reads CASSSGMGFGIEAFF. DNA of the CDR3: TGCGCCAGCAGCTCGGGGATGGGGTTCGGCATTGAAGCTTTCTTT.

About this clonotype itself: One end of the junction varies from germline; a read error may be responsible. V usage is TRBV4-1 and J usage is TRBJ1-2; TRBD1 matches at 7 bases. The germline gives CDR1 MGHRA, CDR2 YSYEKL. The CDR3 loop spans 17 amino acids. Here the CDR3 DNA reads TGCGACAGCAGCCACGAAGGAAAGCAGGGGGACCACTATGGCTACACCTTC. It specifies CDSSHEGKQGDHYGYTF.

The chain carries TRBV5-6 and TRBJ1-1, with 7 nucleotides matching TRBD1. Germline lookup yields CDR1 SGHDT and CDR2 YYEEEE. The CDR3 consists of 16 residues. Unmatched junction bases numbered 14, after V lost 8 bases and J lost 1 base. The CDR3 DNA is TGTGCCAGATGCTTGTCCTCCGGGACAGCGAACACTGAAGCTTTCTTT. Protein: CARCLSSGTANTEAFF.

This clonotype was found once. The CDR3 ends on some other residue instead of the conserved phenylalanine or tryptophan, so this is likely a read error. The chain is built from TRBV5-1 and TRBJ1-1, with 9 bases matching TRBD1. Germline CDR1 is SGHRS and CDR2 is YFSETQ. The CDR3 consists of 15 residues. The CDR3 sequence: CASSLEGTGSTEAFY. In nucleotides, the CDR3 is TGCGCCAGTAGCTTGGAAGGGACAGGGAGCACTGAAGCTTTCTAT.

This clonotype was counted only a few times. The CDR3: CASRRLAGDSDTQYF. The CDR3 coding sequence is TGTGCCAGCAGGCGACTAGCGGGAGATTCAGATACGCAGTATTTT. The chain combines TRBV2 with TRBJ2-3; 12 bases map to TRBD2. Germline CDR1 SNHLY, CDR2 FYNNEI. V lost 6 bases, J lost 4 bases, and 5 bases stayed unmatched. The CDR3 contains 15 residues.

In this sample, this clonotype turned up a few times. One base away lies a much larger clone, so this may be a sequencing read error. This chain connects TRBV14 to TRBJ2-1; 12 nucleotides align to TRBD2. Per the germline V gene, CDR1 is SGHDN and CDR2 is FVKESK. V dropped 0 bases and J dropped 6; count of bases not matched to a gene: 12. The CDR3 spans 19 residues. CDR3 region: CASSQDYTTSGRKGNEQFF. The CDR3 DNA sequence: TGTGCCAGCAGCCAAGATTATACCACTAGCGGGAGGAAGGGCAATGAGCAGTTCTTC.

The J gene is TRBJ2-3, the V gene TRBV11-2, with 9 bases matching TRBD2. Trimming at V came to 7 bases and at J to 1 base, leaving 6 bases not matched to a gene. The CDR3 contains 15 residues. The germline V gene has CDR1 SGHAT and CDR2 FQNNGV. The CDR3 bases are TGTGCCAGCACCCTAGCGGGACGGGGCACAGATACGCAGTATTTT. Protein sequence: CASTLAGRGTDTQYF.

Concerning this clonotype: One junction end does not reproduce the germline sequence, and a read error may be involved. For the CDR3, the DNA is TGCAGCCTTGAGGACGGGACAGGGGGAGCGTTTATCTATGGCTACACCTTC. Translation: CSLEDGTGGAFIYGYTF. The chain is built from TRBV29-1 and TRBJ1-2, with 11 positions matching TRBD1. From germline, CDR1 is SQVTM and CDR2 ANQGSEA. This CDR3 has 17 amino acids.

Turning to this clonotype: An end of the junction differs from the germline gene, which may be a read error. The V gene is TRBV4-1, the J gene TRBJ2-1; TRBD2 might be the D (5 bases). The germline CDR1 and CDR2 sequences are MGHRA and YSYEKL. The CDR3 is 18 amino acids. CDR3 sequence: CASSHDDTGYNSYNEQFF. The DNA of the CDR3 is TGCGCCAGTAGCCATGATGATACGGGATACAACTCCTACAATGAGCAGTTCTTC.